The clone carrying this T cell receptor (beta chain) was observed a few times. Its antigen is unknown. This sample is part of a study of vaccination effects on CD4 cells after COVID-19. Sequencing was performed with immunoSEQ multiplex PCR; in TCRdb, only in-frame clones are kept and a portion is missing. The data hold some 41,000 clones, with around 76% observed a single time. Antigen-specific CD4+ T cells were expanded (with viral peptide pools) by the ViraFEST assay ahead of sequencing. Culture lasted under 13 days before CD4+ T cell isolation. Testing of the vaccine recipients showed negative nucleocapsid antibodies and no prior SARS-CoV-2 infection. The CDR3 is 13 amino acids. Germline V gene data show CDR1 as MNHEY and CDR2 as SVGAGI. V trimming: 4 bases; J trimming: 5 bases; junction bases outside the gene matches: 4.

The gene calls are TRBV6-5 and TRBJ1-1; 7 nucleotides align to TRBD1. The sample here was CD4+ T cells from PBMCs cultured with SARS-CoV-2 spike peptides, taken before COVID-19 vaccination. The sequence derives from a human donor who received a COVID-19 vaccine. The CDR3 reads CASSSPTGTEAFF. CDR3 DNA: TGTGCCAGCAGTTCCCCGACAGGGACTGAAGCTTTCTTT.